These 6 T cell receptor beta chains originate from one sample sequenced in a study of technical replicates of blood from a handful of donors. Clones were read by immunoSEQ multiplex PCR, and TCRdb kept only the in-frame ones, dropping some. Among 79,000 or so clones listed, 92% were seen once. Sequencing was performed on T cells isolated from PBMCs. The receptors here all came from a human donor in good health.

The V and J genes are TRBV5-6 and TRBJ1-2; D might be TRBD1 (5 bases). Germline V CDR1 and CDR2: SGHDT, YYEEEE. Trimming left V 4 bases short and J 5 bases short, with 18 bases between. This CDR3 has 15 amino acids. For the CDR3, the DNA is TGTGCCAGCAGCCATACCGACGGAGGGGTATATGGCTACACCTTC. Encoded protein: CASSHTDGGVYGYTF. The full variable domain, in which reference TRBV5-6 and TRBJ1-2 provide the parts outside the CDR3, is DAGVTQSPTHLIKTRGQQVTLRCSPKSGHDTVSWYQQALGQGPQFIFQYYEEEERQRGNFPDRFSGHQFPNYSSELNVNALLLGDSALYLCASSHTDGGVYGYTFGSGTRLTVV.

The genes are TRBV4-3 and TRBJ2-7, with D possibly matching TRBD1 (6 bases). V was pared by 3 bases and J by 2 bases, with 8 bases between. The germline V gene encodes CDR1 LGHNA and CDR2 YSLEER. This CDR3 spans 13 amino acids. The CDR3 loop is CASSQGTPYEQYF. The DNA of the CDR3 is TGCGCCAGCAGCCAGGGGACACCCTACGAGCAGTACTTC.

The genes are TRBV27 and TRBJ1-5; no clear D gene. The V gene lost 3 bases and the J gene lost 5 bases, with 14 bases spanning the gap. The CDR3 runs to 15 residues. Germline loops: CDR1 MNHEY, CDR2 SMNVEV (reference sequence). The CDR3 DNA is TGTGCCAGCAGTTTGGTTCGGGGAGTAGATCAGCCCCAGCATTTT. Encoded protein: CASSLVRGVDQPQHF.

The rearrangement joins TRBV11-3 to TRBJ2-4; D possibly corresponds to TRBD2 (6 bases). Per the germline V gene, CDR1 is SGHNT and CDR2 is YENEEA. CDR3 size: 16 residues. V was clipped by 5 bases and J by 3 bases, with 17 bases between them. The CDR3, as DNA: TGTGCCAGCAGCCCCCCTTTTAGGGAGGTCAAAAACATTCAGTACTTC. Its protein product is CASSPPFREVKNIQYF.

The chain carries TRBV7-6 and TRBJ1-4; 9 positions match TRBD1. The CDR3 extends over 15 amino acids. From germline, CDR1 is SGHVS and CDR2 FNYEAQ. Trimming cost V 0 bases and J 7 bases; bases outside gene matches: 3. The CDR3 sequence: CASSLAGGQGEKLFF. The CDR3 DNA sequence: TGTGCCAGCAGCTTAGCGGGGGGACAGGGTGAAAAACTGTTTTTT. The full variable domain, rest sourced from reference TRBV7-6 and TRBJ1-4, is GAGVSQSPRYKVTKRGQDVALRCDPISGHVSLYWYRQALGQGPEFLTYFNYEAQQDKSGLPNDRFSAERPEGSISTLTIQRTEQRDSAMYRCASSLAGGQGEKLFFGSGTQLSVL.

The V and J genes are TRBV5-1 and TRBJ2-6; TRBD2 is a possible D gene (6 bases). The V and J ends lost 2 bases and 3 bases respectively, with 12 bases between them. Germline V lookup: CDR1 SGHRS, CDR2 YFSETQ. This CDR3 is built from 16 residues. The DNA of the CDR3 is TGCGCCAGCAGCTTTGGAGGGAACCATGGGGCCAACGTCCTGACTTTC. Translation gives CASSFGGNHGANVLTF.